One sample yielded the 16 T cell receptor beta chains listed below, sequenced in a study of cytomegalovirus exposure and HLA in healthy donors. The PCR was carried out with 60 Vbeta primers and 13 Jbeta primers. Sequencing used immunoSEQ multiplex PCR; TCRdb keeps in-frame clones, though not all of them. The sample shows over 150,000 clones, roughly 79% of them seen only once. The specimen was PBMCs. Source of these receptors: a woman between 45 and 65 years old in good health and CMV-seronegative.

The chain's CDR3 is CASSAYGLAGAPGGSQYF. In nucleotides, the CDR3 is TGTGCCAGCAGCGCCTACGGATTAGCGGGGGCCCCCGGAGGGAGCCAGTACTTC. The V and J genes are TRBV7-6 and TRBJ2-5, with TRBD2 matching over 9 bases. CDR3 length: 18 residues. CDR1 is SGHVS, CDR2 FNYEAQ, per germline. The ends lost 5 bases at V and 10 bases at J; junction bases unmatched: 23. The whole variable domain, filled in from reference TRBV7-6 and TRBJ2-5, reads GAGVSQSPRYKVTKRGQDVALRCDPISGHVSLYWYRQALGQGPEFLTYFNYEAQQDKSGLPNDRFSAERPEGSISTLTIQRTEQRDSAMYRCASSAYGLAGAPGGSQYFGPGTRLLVL.

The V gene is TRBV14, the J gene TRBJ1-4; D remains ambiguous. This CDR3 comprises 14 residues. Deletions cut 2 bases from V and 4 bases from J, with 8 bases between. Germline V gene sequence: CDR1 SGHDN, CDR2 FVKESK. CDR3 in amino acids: CASSQRGGNEKLFF. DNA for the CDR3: TGTGCCAGCAGCCAACGGGGTGGTAATGAAAAACTGTTTTTT.

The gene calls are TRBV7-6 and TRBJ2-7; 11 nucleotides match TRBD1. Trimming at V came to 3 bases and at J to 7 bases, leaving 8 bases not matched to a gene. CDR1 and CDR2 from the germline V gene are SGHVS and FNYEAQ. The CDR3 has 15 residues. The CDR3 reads CASSLGSGTGGEQYF. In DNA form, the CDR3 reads TGTGCCAGCAGCTTGGGTTCCGGGACAGGGGGAGAGCAGTACTTC.

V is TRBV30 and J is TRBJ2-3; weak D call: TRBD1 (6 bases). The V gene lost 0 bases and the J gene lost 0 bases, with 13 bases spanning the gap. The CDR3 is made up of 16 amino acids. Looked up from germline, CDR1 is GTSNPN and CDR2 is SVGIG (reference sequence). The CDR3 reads CAWSVEGVASTDTQYF. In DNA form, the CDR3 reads TGTGCCTGGAGTGTAGAGGGGGTCGCGAGCACAGATACGCAGTATTTT.

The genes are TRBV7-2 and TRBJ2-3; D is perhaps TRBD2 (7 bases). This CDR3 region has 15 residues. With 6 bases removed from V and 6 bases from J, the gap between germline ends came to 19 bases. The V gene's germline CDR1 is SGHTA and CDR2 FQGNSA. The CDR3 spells CASSPGGRGRDTQYF. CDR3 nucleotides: TGTGCCAGCAGTCCCGGGGGGCGGGGGCGGGATACGCAGTATTTT.

The DNA for the CDR3 is TGTGCCAGCAGCCCCCGCTGGGCCGAGAACACTGAAGCTTTCTTT. Translation: CASSPRWAENTEAFF. The V gene is TRBV7-6, the J gene TRBJ1-1; D not resolved. The length of the CDR3 is 15 residues. Germline CDR1 SGHVS, CDR2 FNYEAQ. The germline V and J ends were trimmed by 5 bases and 1 base, with 14 bases remaining between them.

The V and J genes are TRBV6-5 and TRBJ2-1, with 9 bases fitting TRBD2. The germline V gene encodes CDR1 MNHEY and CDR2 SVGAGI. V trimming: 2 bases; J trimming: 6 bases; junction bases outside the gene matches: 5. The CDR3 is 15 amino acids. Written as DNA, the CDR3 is TGTGCCAGCAGTTACGGGCGGGGGGGCCGCAATGAGCAGTTCTTC. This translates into CASSYGRGGRNEQFF.

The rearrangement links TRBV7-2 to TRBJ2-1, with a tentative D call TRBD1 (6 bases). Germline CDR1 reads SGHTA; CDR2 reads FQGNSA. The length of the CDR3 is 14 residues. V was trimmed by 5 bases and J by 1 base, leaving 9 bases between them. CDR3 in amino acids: CASSTGQSYNEQFF. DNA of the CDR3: TGTGCCAGCAGCACCGGACAGTCCTACAATGAGCAGTTCTTC.

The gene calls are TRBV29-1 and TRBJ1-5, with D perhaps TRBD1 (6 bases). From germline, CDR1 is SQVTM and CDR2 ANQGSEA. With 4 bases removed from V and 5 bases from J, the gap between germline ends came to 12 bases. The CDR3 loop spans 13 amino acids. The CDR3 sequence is CSVALGGDQPQHF. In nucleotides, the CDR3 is TGCAGCGTTGCCCTAGGGGGGGATCAGCCCCAGCATTTT.

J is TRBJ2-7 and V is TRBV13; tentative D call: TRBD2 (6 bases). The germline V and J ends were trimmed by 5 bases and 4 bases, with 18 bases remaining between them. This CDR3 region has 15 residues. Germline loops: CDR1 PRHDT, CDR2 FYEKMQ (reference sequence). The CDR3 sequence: CASSPGVGTAYEQYF. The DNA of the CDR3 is TGTGCCAGCAGCCCGGGGGTGGGAACGGCGTACGAGCAGTACTTC.

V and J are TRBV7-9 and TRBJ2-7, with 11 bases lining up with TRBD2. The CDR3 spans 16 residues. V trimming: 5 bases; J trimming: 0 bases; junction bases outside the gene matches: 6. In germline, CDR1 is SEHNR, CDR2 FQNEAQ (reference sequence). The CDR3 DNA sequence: TGTGCCAGCAGCCCATCTGGGACTAGCGGCTCCTACGAGCAGTACTTC. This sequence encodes CASSPSGTSGSYEQYF.

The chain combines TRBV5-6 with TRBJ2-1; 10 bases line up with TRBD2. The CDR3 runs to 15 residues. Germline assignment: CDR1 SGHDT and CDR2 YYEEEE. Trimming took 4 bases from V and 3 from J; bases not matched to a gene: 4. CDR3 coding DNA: TGTGCCAGCAGCCTAGCGGGAGTCTACTACAATGAGCAGTTCTTC. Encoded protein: CASSLAGVYYNEQFF.

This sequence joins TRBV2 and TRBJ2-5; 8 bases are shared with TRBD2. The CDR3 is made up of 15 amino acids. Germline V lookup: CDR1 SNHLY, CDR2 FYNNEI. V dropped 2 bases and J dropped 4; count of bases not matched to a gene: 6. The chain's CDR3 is CASSEWPRGGETQYF. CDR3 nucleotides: TGTGCCAGCAGTGAATGGCCTCGGGGGGGAGAGACCCAGTACTTC.

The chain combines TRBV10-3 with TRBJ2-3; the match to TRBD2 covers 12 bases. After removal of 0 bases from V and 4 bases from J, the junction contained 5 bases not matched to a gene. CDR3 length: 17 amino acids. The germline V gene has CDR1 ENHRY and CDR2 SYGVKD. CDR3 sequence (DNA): TGTGCCATCAGTGAGTCGACTAGCGGGGGAACGGCAGATACGCAGTATTTT. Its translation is CAISESTSGGTADTQYF.

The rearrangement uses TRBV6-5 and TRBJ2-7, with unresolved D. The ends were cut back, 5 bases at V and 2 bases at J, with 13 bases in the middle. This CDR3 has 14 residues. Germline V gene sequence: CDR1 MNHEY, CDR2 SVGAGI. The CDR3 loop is CASSPATGPYEQYF. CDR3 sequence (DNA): TGTGCCAGCAGTCCTGCGACGGGTCCCTACGAGCAGTACTTC.

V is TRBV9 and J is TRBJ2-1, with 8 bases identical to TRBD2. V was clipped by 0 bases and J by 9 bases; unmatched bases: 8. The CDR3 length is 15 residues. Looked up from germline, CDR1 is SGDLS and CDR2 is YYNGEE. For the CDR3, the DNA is TGTGCCAGCAGCGTAGTTAGCGGGGACGTGGGTGAGCAGTTCTTC. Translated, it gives CASSVVSGDVGEQFF.